A selection of T cell receptor beta chains follows, all from one sample in a study of T cells after yellow fever vaccination. TCRdb passed the 5' RACE reads through MiXCR, listing each CDR3 protein once. This sample has some 350,000 distinct CDR3 sequences, with 6% to 8% found just once. The sample consisted of PBMCs, taken 5 days after the yellow fever booster vaccination. All receptors come from a man aged 25 to 40 who received the YFV17D yellow fever vaccine. The CDR3 runs from the conserved cysteine through the conserved F or W. The D gene is left open where the match is weak. Clone size, where shown, is once, few, many, or a class for clones that have expanded.

abundance: many
j_gene: TRBJ2-5
d_gene: .
v_gene: TRBV24-1
CDR3nt: TGTGCCACCAGTGACCCTTTAACAGGGGAGACCCAGTACTTC
CDR3aa: CATSDPLTGETQYF

abundance: .
j_gene: TRBJ2-7
d_gene: TRBD2
v_gene: TRBV25-1
CDR3nt: TGTGCCAGCAGTGGTCGGGGACTAGCGGCTCTCGAGCAGTACTTC
CDR3aa: CASSGRGLAALEQYF

abundance: few
j_gene: TRBJ2-7
d_gene: .
v_gene: TRBV18
CDR3nt: TGTGCCAGCTCACCACTCGGGACGATGGGCTACGAGCAGTACTTC
CDR3aa: CASSPLGTMGYEQYF

abundance: few
j_gene: TRBJ1-1
d_gene: TRBD1
v_gene: TRBV11-2
CDR3nt: TGTGCCAGCAGCTTAGTTGCCGGGACAGGGATTGGGGACACTGAAGCTTTCTTT
CDR3aa: CASSLVAGTGIGDTEAFF

abundance: many
j_gene: TRBJ1-1
d_gene: .
v_gene: TRBV29-1
CDR3nt: TGCAGAGGACGTTGGGGGCGGAACACTGAAGCTTTCTTT
CDR3aa: CRGRWGRNTEAFF

abundance: .
j_gene: TRBJ1-4
d_gene: TRBD1
v_gene: TRBV5-1
CDR3nt: TGCGCCAGCAGCCTCCGACAGGGGAAAGGTGAAAAACTGTTTTTT
CDR3aa: CASSLRQGKGEKLFF

abundance: .
j_gene: TRBJ2-7
d_gene: .
v_gene: TRBV29-1
CDR3nt: TGCAGCGTTGGTACAGTCGAGCAGTACTTC
CDR3aa: CSVGTVEQYF

abundance: few
j_gene: TRBJ2-1
d_gene: .
v_gene: TRBV29-1
CDR3nt: TGCAGCGTTGGTCCCCAGCTAACGTTCTACAATGAGCAGTTCTTC
CDR3aa: CSVGPQLTFYNEQFF

abundance: many
j_gene: TRBJ1-6
d_gene: .
v_gene: TRBV7-9
CDR3nt: TGTGCCAGCAGCATACAAAGCTCCTATAATTCACCCCTCCACTTT
CDR3aa: CASSIQSSYNSPLHF

abundance: .
j_gene: TRBJ2-1
d_gene: TRBD2
v_gene: TRBV20-1
CDR3nt: TGCAGTGCTAGTGGTAGCGGGAGGTCCTACAATGAGCAGTTCTTC
CDR3aa: CSASGSGRSYNEQFF

abundance: many
j_gene: TRBJ2-3
d_gene: .
v_gene: TRBV7-2
CDR3nt: TGTGCCAGCAGCATCATGTGGACAGATACGCAGTATTTT
CDR3aa: CASSIMWTDTQYF

abundance: few
j_gene: TRBJ2-7
d_gene: .
v_gene: TRBV6-5
CDR3nt: TGTGCCAGCAGTTACTCGAAGGCAGGTGGCTACGAGCAGTACTTC
CDR3aa: CASSYSKAGGYEQYF

abundance: few
j_gene: TRBJ2-6
d_gene: TRBD1
v_gene: TRBV20-1
CDR3nt: TGCAGTGCTAGAGGGACAGGTTCCGGTGGGGCCAACGTCCTGACTTTC
CDR3aa: CSARGTGSGGANVLTF

abundance: few
j_gene: TRBJ2-2
d_gene: .
v_gene: TRBV18
CDR3nt: TGTGCCAGCTCACCAAACCGGGACTCTGACACCGGGGAGCTGTTTTTT
CDR3aa: CASSPNRDSDTGELFF

abundance: few
j_gene: TRBJ2-6
d_gene: .
v_gene: TRBV7-2
CDR3nt: TGTGCCAGCAGCTTGAGACAGAACTCTGGGGCCAACGTCCTGACTTTC
CDR3aa: CASSLRQNSGANVLTF

abundance: .
j_gene: TRBJ2-1
d_gene: .
v_gene: TRBV29-1
CDR3nt: TGCAGCGTTGGGCCATTTGCGGGGAATGAGCAGTTCTTC
CDR3aa: CSVGPFAGNEQFF

abundance: many
j_gene: TRBJ2-3
d_gene: TRBD1
v_gene: TRBV15
CDR3nt: TGTGCCACCAGCAGAGTAAAGGACAGGGGAGCAGATACGCAGTATTTT
CDR3aa: CATSRVKDRGADTQYF

abundance: many
j_gene: TRBJ2-5
d_gene: TRBD2
v_gene: TRBV6-6
CDR3nt: TGTGCCAGCACCCCTAGCGGGGAGGAGACCCAGTACTTC
CDR3aa: CASTPSGEETQYF

abundance: many
j_gene: TRBJ2-3
d_gene: TRBD2
v_gene: TRBV6-1
CDR3nt: TGTGCCAGCAGACTGACTAGCGGGAGCGCAGATACGCAGTATTTT
CDR3aa: CASRLTSGSADTQYF

abundance: many
j_gene: TRBJ1-1
d_gene: TRBD1
v_gene: TRBV19
CDR3nt: TGTGCCAGTAGTCTCCGACAGGGTCGGACTGAAGCTTTCTTT
CDR3aa: CASSLRQGRTEAFF

abundance: .
j_gene: TRBJ2-3
d_gene: TRBD2
v_gene: TRBV29-1
CDR3nt: TGCAGCGTTGAAGTGTCGGGAGGGCCGACAGATACGCAGTATTTT
CDR3aa: CSVEVSGGPTDTQYF

abundance: many
j_gene: TRBJ2-3
d_gene: TRBD2
v_gene: TRBV11-1
CDR3nt: TGTGCCAGCAGCTTACTCCGGGGGGACACAGATACGCAGTATTTT
CDR3aa: CASSLLRGDTDTQYF

abundance: many
j_gene: TRBJ2-5
d_gene: .
v_gene: TRBV6-1
CDR3nt: TGTGCCAGCGGCCTACCTGCCTTCACCTCGGACAAAGAGACCCAGTACTTC
CDR3aa: CASGLPAFTSDKETQYF

abundance: many
j_gene: TRBJ1-2
d_gene: .
v_gene: TRBV6-1
CDR3nt: TGTGCCAGCCGACGTTCCTCGGACAACTATGGCTACACCTTC
CDR3aa: CASRRSSDNYGYTF

abundance: few
j_gene: TRBJ2-2
d_gene: TRBD2
v_gene: TRBV5-4
CDR3nt: TGTGCCAGCAGCTTGGGTAGCGGGAGGGCCATTACCGGGGAGCTGTTTTTT
CDR3aa: CASSLGSGRAITGELFF

abundance: many
j_gene: TRBJ2-7
d_gene: .
v_gene: TRBV4-3
CDR3nt: TGCGCCAGCAGCCAAGATCGGCGCGTCTCCGAGCAGTACTTC
CDR3aa: CASSQDRRVSEQYF

abundance: many
j_gene: TRBJ2-1
d_gene: .
v_gene: TRBV6-1
CDR3nt: TGTGCCAGCAGCCACCGGGGGATCCGATACAATGAGCAGTTCTTC
CDR3aa: CASSHRGIRYNEQFF

abundance: .
j_gene: TRBJ2-3
d_gene: TRBD2
v_gene: TRBV11-2
CDR3nt: TGTGCCAGCAGCTTTGGCGGGACTAGCGGGAGAGATACGCAGTATTTT
CDR3aa: CASSFGGTSGRDTQYF

abundance: many
j_gene: TRBJ2-7
d_gene: .
v_gene: TRBV20-1
CDR3nt: TGCAGTGCTAGATTGGGGTTCCTCTACGAGCAGTACTTC
CDR3aa: CSARLGFLYEQYF

abundance: few
j_gene: TRBJ1-4
d_gene: .
v_gene: TRBV20-1
CDR3nt: TGCAGTGCTAGAGTGGGGGGGGCGGCGGAAGGGCTGTTTTTT
CDR3aa: CSARVGGAAEGLFF

abundance: .
j_gene: TRBJ2-7
d_gene: TRBD2
v_gene: TRBV10-3
CDR3nt: TGTGCCATCAGTAAAGACACTAGCGGGTCTAATTACTTC
CDR3aa: CAISKDTSGSNYF

abundance: many
j_gene: TRBJ1-2
d_gene: .
v_gene: TRBV5-1
CDR3nt: TGCGCCAGCAGCTTGTTCGGCGCAGAAAACTATGGCTACACCTTC
CDR3aa: CASSLFGAENYGYTF

abundance: few
j_gene: TRBJ1-6
d_gene: .
v_gene: TRBV6-1
CDR3nt: TGTGCCAGCACCGACCGCACGGGGTTCAATTCACCCCTCCACTTT
CDR3aa: CASTDRTGFNSPLHF